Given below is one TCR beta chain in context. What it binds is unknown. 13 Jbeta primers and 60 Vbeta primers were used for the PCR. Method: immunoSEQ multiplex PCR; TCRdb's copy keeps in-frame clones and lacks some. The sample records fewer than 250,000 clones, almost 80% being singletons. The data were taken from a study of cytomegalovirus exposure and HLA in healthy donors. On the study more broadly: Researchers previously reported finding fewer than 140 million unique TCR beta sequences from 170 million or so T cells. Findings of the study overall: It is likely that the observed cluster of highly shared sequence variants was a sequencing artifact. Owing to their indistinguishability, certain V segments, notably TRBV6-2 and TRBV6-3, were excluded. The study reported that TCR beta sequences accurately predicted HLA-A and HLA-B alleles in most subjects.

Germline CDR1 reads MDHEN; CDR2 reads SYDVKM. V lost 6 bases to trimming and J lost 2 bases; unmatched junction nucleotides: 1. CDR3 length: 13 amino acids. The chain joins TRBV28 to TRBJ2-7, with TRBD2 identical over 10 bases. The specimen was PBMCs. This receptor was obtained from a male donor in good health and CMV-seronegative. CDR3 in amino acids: CASRAGGPYEQYF. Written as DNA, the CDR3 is TGTGCCAGCAGAGCGGGAGGGCCCTACGAGCAGTACTTC.